These T cell receptor beta chains were read from a single sample in a study of blood T cell repertoires in COVID-19. Only in-frame clones appear in the TCRdb table, and some are missing; sequencing was by immunoSEQ multiplex PCR. In the table there are 54,000 or so clones, about four fifths of which are singletons. Sequenced: peripheral blood. The receptors derive from a man of 80 years or more with COVID-19, enrolled during active disease. Each CDR3 is given with its conserved first and last residue. The D gene is left open where the match is weak. A row's size may be missing; if present it is once, few, many or a size class.

J gene: TRBJ2-6
D gene: -
clone size: -
V gene: TRBV24-1
CDR3 DNA: TGTGCCACCAGTGATTCCCTAGTCAAGGCGGGGTCTGGGGCCAACGTCCTGACTTTC
CDR3 protein: CATSDSLVKAGSGANVLTF

J gene: TRBJ1-4
D gene: TRBD1
clone size: -
V gene: TRBV6-4
CDR3 DNA: TGTGCCAGCAGTGTCGATGACAGGGGAATTAATGAAAAACTGTTTTTT
CDR3 protein: CASSVDDRGINEKLFF

J gene: TRBJ2-1
D gene: TRBD2
clone size: -
V gene: TRBV24-1
CDR3 DNA: TGTGCCACCAGTGTAACTAGGCTAGCGGGAGAAGGCGATGAGCAGTTCTTC
CDR3 protein: CATSVTRLAGEGDEQFF

J gene: TRBJ1-1
D gene: TRBD1
clone size: -
V gene: TRBV6-9
CDR3 DNA: TGTGCCAGCAGTTATGGGGGACAGGGGACTGAAGCTTTCTTT
CDR3 protein: CASSYGGQGTEAFF

J gene: TRBJ2-5
D gene: -
clone size: once
V gene: TRBV27
CDR3 DNA: TGTGCCAGCAGTTCCCACAGGGAAGAGACCCAGTACTTC
CDR3 protein: CASSSHREETQYF

J gene: TRBJ1-3
D gene: TRBD1
clone size: -
V gene: TRBV27
CDR3 DNA: TGTGCCAGCAGTTTCTTCTCCGGGACAGGGTTCGGAAACACCATATATTTT
CDR3 protein: CASSFFSGTGFGNTIYF

J gene: TRBJ2-4
D gene: TRBD1
clone size: -
V gene: TRBV30
CDR3 DNA: TGTGCCTGGAGGGAGGGGACAGGGGGCCCCAAAAACATTCAGTACTTC
CDR3 protein: CAWREGTGGPKNIQYF

J gene: TRBJ1-1
D gene: -
clone size: -
V gene: TRBV13
CDR3 DNA: TGTGCCAGCAGCCACGGGAACACTGAAGCTTTCTTT
CDR3 protein: CASSHGNTEAFF

J gene: TRBJ2-1
D gene: -
clone size: -
V gene: TRBV24-1
CDR3 DNA: TGTGCCACCAGTGATTTGGAGACTAGTAGCGGAGATTGGCCCTACAATGAGCAGTTCTTC
CDR3 protein: CATSDLETSSGDWPYNEQFF

J gene: TRBJ1-1
D gene: TRBD1
clone size: -
V gene: TRBV27
CDR3 DNA: TGTGCCAGCAGCCGTGTGACAGGGGACACTGAAGCTTTCTTT
CDR3 protein: CASSRVTGDTEAFF

J gene: TRBJ2-7
D gene: -
clone size: -
V gene: TRBV14
CDR3 DNA: TGTGCCAGCAGCCCTTTCGACAGTTACGAGCAGTACTTC
CDR3 protein: CASSPFDSYEQYF

J gene: TRBJ1-5
D gene: -
clone size: -
V gene: TRBV4-2
CDR3 DNA: TGTGCCAGCAGCCAAGGTTCGACAGATCAGCCCCAGCATTTT
CDR3 protein: CASSQGSTDQPQHF

J gene: TRBJ2-2
D gene: -
clone size: -
V gene: TRBV30
CDR3 DNA: TGTGCCTGGAGTAGTCAGGGTTACGGGGAGCTGTTTTTT
CDR3 protein: CAWSSQGYGELFF

J gene: TRBJ2-2
D gene: -
clone size: -
V gene: TRBV3-1/TRBV3-2
CDR3 DNA: TGTGCCAGCAGCCAGGGTCGTCTAGACAACACCGGGGAGCTGTTTTTT
CDR3 protein: CASSQGRLDNTGELFF

J gene: TRBJ1-1
D gene: TRBD1
clone size: -
V gene: TRBV5-1
CDR3 DNA: TGCGCCAGCAGCGGGGACAGGGGGGAGAACACTGAAGCTTTCTTT
CDR3 protein: CASSGDRGENTEAFF

J gene: TRBJ2-3
D gene: -
clone size: -
V gene: TRBV5-8
CDR3 DNA: TGTGCCAGCAGCTTGGTATATTCTAGCACAGATACGCAGTATTTT
CDR3 protein: CASSLVYSSTDTQYF